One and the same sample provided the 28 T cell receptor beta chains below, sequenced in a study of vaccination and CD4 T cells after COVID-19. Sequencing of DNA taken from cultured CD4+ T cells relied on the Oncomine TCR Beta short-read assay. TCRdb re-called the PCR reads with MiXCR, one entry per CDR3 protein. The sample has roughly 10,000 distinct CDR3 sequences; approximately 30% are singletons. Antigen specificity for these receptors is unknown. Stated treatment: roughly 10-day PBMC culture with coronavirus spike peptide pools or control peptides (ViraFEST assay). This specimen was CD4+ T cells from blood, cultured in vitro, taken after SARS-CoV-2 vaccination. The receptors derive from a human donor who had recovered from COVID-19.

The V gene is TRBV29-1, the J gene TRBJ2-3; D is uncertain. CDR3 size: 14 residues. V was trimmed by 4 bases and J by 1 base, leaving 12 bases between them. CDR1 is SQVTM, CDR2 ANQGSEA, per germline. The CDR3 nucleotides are TGCAGCGTTGTTGTCCGTTTGGGCACAGATACGCAGTATTTT. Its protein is CSVVVRLGTDTQYF.

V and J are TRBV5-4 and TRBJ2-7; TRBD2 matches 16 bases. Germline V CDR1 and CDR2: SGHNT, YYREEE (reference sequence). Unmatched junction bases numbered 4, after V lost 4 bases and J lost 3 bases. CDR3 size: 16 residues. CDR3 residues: CASSLGTSGRVYEQYF. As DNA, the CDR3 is TGTGCCAGCAGCCTCGGGACTAGCGGGAGGGTCTACGAGCAGTACTTC.

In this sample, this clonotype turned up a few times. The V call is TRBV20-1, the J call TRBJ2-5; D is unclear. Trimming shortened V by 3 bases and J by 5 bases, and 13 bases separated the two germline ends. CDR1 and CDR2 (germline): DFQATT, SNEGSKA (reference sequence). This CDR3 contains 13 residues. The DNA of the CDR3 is TGCAGTGCTAGGGCCGTTGCTGGGGAGACCCAGTACTTC. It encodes CSARAVAGETQYF.

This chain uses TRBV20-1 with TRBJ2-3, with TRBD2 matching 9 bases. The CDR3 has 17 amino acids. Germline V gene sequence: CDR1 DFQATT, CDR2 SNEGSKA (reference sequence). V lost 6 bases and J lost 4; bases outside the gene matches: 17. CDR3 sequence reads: CSADIRGLAGEADTQYF. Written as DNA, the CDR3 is TGCAGTGCCGATATCCGGGGGTTAGCGGGAGAAGCAGATACGCAGTATTTT.

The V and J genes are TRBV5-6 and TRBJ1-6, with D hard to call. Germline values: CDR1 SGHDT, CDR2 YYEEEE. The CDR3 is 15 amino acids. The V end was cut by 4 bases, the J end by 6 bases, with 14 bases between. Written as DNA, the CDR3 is TGTGCCAGCAGCGTACGTGGGCCCTCTAATTCACCCCTCCACTTT. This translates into CASSVRGPSNSPLHF. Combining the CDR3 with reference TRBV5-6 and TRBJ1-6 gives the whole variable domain DAGVTQSPTHLIKTRGQQVTLRCSPKSGHDTVSWYQQALGQGPQFIFQYYEEEERQRGNFPDRFSGHQFPNYSSELNVNALLLGDSALYLCASSVRGPSNSPLHFGNGTRLTVT.

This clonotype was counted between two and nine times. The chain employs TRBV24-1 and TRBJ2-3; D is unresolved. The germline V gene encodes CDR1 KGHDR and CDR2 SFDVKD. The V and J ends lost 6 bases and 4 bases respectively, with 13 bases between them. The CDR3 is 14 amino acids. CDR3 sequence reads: CATSLRLNPDTQYF. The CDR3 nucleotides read TGTGCCACCAGTTTGAGGCTTAATCCAGATACGCAGTATTTT.

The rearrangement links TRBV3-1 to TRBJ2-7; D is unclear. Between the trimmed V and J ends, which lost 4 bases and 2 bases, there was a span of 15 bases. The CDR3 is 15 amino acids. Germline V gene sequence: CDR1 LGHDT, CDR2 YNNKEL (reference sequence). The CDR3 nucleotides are TGTGCCAGCAGCCCCCTTCGGCGCAACGCCTACGAGCAGTACTTC. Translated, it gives CASSPLRRNAYEQYF.

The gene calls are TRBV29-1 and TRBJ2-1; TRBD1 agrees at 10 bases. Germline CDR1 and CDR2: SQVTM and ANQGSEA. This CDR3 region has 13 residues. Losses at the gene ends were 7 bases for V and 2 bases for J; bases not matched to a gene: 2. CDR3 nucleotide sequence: TGCAGCGGCGGACAGGGGGCCTACAATGAGCAGTTCTTC. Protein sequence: CSGGQGAYNEQFF.

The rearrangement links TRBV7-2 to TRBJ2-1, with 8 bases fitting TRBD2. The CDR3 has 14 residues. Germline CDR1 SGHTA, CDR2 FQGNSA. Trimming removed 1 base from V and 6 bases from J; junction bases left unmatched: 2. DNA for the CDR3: TGTGCCAGCAGCTTAGGAGCGGGAGTCAATGAGCAGTTCTTC. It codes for CASSLGAGVNEQFF.

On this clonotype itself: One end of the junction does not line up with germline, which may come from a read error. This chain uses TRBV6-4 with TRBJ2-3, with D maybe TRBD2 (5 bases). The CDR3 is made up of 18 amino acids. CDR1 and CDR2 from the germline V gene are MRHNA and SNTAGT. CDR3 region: CASSDYRSSGSPTDTQYF. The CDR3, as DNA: TGTGCCAGCAGCGACTACCGCTCTTCGGGGTCCCCCACAGATACGCAGTATTTT.

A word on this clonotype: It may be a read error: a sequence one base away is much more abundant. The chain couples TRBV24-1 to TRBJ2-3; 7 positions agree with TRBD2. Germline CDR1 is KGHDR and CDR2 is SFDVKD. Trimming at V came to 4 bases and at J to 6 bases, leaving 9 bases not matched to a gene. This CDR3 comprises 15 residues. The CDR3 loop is CATSEGGTYKDTQYF. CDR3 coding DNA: TGTGCCACCAGTGAGGGGGGGACCTATAAGGATACGCAGTATTTT.

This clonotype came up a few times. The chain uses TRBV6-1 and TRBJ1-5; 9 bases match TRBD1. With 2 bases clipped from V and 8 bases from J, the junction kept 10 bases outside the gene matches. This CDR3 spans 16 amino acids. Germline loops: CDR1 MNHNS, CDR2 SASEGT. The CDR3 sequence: CASSESGQGRAKPQHF. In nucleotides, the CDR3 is TGTGCCAGCAGTGAATCAGGACAGGGGCGCGCCAAGCCCCAGCATTTT.

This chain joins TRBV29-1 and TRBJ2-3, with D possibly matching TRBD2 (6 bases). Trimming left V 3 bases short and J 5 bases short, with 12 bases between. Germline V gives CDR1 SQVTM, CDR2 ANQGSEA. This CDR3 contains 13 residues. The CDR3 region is CSVDMGRGDTQYF. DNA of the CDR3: TGCAGCGTTGATATGGGGCGGGGAGATACGCAGTATTTT.

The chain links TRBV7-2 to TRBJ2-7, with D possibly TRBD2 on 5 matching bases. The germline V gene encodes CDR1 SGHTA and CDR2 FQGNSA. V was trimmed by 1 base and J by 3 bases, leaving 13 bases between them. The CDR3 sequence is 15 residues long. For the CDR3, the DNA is TGTGCCAGCAGCTTAGAAGCCGGGATCCTCTACGAGCAGTACTTC. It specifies CASSLEAGILYEQYF.

CDR3 coding DNA: TGTGCCAGCAGTTACGGGCGGGGAAGCTCCTACGAGCAGTACTTC. Translation gives CASSYGRGSSYEQYF. The chain uses TRBV6-5 and TRBJ2-7; tentatively, D is TRBD2 (6 bases). Germline V CDR1 and CDR2: MNHEY, SVGAGI. This CDR3 comprises 15 residues. The V end lost 2 bases, the J end lost 0 bases, and 11 bases lay between the germline ends.

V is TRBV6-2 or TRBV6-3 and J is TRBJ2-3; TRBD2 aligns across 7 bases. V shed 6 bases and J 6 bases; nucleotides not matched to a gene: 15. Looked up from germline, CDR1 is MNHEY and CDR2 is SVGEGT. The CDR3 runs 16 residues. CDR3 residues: CASRSVFKRGGDTQYF. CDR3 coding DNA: TGTGCCAGCAGGAGCGTTTTCAAGCGGGGCGGGGATACGCAGTATTTT.

CDR3 nucleotides: TGTGCCAGCAGCTTACCTCACAGGGGGGAGACCCAGTACTTC. Amino acids: CASSLPHRGETQYF. The V gene is TRBV7-2, the J gene TRBJ2-5; 8 bases map to TRBD1. The V gene end was trimmed by 2 bases and the J gene end by 5 bases; junction bases not matched to a gene: 4. CDR3 size: 14 residues. In germline, CDR1 is SGHTA, CDR2 FQGNSA.

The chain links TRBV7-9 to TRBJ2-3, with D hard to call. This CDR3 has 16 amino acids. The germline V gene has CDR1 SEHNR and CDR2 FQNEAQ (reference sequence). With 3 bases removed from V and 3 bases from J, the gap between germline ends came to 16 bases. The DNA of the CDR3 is TGTGCCAGCAGCTTTAGTCGGAACAGTGTTACAGATACGCAGTATTTT. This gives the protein CASSFSRNSVTDTQYF.

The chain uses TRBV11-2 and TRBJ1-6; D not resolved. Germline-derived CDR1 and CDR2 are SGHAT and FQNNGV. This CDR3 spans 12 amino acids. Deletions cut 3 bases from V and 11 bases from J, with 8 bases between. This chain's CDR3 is CASSLLVPPLHF. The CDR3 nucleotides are TGTGCCAGCAGCTTGTTGGTTCCACCCCTCCACTTT.

The CDR3 is CASSSATGANSPLHF. Here the CDR3 DNA reads TGTGCCAGCAGTTCCGCGACAGGGGCAAATTCACCCCTCCACTTT. The chain has TRBV6-5 and TRBJ1-6; 8 bases match TRBD1. Germline loops: CDR1 MNHEY, CDR2 SVGAGI. The junction had 6 bases not matched to a gene; V was cut back by 4 bases and J by 7 bases. This CDR3 has 15 residues.

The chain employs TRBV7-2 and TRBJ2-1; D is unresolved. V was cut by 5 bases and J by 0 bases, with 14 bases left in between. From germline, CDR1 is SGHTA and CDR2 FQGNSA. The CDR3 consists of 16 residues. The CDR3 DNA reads TGTGCCAGCAGCGGAAACGACGCTCGCTCCTACAATGAGCAGTTCTTC. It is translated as CASSGNDARSYNEQFF. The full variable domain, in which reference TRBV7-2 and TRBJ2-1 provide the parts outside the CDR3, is GAGVSQSPSNKVTEKGKDVELRCDPISGHTALYWYRQSLGQGLEFLIYFQGNSAPDKSGLPSDRFSAERTGGSVSTLTIQRTQQEDSAVYLCASSGNDARSYNEQFFGPGTRLTVL.

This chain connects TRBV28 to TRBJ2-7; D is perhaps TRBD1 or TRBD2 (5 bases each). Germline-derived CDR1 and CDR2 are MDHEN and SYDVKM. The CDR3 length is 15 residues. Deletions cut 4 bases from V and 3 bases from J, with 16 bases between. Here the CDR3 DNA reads TGTGCCAGCAGTTGGGGAAGAGGGGCTTTCTACGAGCAGTACTTC. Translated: CASSWGRGAFYEQYF.

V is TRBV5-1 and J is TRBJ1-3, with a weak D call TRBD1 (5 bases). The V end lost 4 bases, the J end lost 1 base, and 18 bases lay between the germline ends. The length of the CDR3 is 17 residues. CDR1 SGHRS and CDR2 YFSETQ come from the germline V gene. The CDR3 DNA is TGCGCCAGCAGCCACTCTATGACTGGGGGGTCTGGAAACACCATATATTTT. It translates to CASSHSMTGGSGNTIYF.

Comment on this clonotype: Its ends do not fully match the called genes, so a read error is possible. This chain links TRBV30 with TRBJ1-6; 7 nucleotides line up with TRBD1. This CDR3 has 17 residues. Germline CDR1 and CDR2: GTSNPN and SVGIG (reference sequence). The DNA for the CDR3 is TGTGTCTGGAGTGTAGAGGACAGGCCGAATTATAATTCACCCCTCCACTTT. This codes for CVWSVEDRPNYNSPLHF.

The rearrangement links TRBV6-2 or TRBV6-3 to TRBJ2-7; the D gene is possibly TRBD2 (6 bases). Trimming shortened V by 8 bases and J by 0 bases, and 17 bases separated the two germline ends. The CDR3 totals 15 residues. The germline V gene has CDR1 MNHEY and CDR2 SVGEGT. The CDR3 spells CASSAWEVYSYEQYF. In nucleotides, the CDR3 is TGTGCCAGCTCAGCGTGGGAGGTTTACTCCTACGAGCAGTACTTC.

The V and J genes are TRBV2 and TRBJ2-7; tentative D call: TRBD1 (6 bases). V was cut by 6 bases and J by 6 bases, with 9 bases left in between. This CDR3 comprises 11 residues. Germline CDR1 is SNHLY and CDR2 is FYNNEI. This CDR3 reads CASRTGPEQYF. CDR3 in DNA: TGTGCCAGCAGAACAGGGCCCGAGCAGTACTTC.

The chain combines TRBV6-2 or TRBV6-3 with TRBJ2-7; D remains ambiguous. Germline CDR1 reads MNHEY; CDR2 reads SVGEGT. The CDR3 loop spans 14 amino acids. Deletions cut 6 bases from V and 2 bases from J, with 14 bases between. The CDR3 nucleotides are TGTGCCAGCAGAGATCAGACAACAGCCTACGAGCAGTACTTC. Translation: CASRDQTTAYEQYF.

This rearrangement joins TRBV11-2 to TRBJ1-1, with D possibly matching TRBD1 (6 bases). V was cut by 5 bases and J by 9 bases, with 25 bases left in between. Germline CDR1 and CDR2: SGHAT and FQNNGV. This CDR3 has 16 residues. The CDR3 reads CASSRLGAGDAPKAFF. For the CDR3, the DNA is TGTGCCAGCAGCCGACTTGGGGCAGGGGATGCACCCAAAGCTTTCTTT.